One and the same sample provided the 16 T cell receptor beta chains below, sequenced in a study of post-analysis software for immune sequencing data (dated by TCRdb to the mid-2010s). No cognate antigen is known for these TCRs. Library preparation was by PCR. The run used an Illumina HiSeq 2500. To reduce PCR and sequencing biases, unique molecular identifiers were incorporated into the TCR beta cDNA libraries. TCRdb trimmed the raw reads at Q25, called clones with MiXCR and kept productive beta chains. Rows are combined by CDR3 protein, so each entry shows the most common genes and DNA. The sample contains 740,000 or so distinct CDR3 sequences, roughly 58% of them found a single time. The top ten clones comprise under 6% of the sample. Results the study describes overall, beyond this receptor: Roughly 5 TRBV segments, including TRBV5-6, TRBV5-1 and TRBV20-1, were significantly more frequent in patients than controls.

Sequencing was done on a sample of blood. These receptors all come from a girl aged 5-17 years with multiple sclerosis.

This clonotype was found a few times. The chain is built from TRBV27 and TRBJ1-2; the match to TRBD1 covers 7 bases. The V segment lost 6 bases and the J segment 2 bases; nucleotides outside the gene matches: 6. Germline CDR1 MNHEY, CDR2 SMNVEV (reference sequence). CDR3 length equals 14 residues. The CDR3 nucleotides read TGTGCCAGCAGAATATTGGGACAGAACTATGGCTACACCTTC. Protein product: CASRILGQNYGYTF.

The chain couples TRBV20-1 to TRBJ2-7; maybe TRBD1 (5 bases). Trimming took 2 bases from V and 2 from J, leaving 13 bases between them. The CDR3 runs to 14 residues. Germline CDR1 DFQATT, CDR2 SNEGSKA (reference sequence). The chain's CDR3 is CSARRPTGTYEQYF. The CDR3 DNA reads TGCAGTGCTAGAAGGCCTACAGGAACCTACGAGCAGTACTTC.

This clonotype has a handful of counts. The rearrangement uses TRBV12-3 or TRBV12-4 and TRBJ2-7; D may be TRBD2 (5 bases). V lost 6 bases, J lost 6 bases, and 15 bases lay in between. This CDR3 is built from 13 residues. The CDR3 coding sequence is TGTGCCAGCAGCCTAGCAGCGGCAGGCGAGCAGTACTTC. The encoded protein is CASSLAAAGEQYF.

J is TRBJ1-2 and V is TRBV6-5, with a weak D call TRBD1 (6 bases). V lost 5 bases to trimming and J lost 4 bases, with 14 bases between them. The CDR3 totals 14 residues. The germline V gene encodes CDR1 MNHEY and CDR2 SVGAGI. CDR3 region: CASSIQGLAYGYTF. As DNA, the CDR3 is TGTGCCAGCAGTATACAGGGATTGGCCTATGGCTACACCTTC.

The rearrangement uses TRBV10-2 and TRBJ2-1; a weak D match, TRBD1 (5 bases). Trimming shortened V by 6 bases and J by 7 bases, and 22 bases separated the two germline ends. Germline V gives CDR1 WSHSY, CDR2 SAAADI. The CDR3 runs to 16 residues. Written as DNA, the CDR3 is TGCGCCAGCAGCCTTCCCCTTGGCACCCCAGGGAATGAGCAGTTCTTC. Translating gives CASSLPLGTPGNEQFF.

The rearrangement uses TRBV9 and TRBJ2-2, with 10 bases identical to TRBD1. Germline V CDR1 and CDR2: SGDLS, YYNGEE. V gave up 5 bases and J gave up 3 bases; unmatched junction bases: 1. The CDR3 extends over 14 amino acids. CDR3 loop: CASRGTGDTGELFF. The CDR3 coding sequence is TGTGCCAGCAGGGGGACAGGGGACACCGGGGAGCTGTTTTTT.

This chain uses TRBV7-2 with TRBJ2-1, with 7 bases lining up with TRBD2. The CDR3 has 18 residues. The germline V gene encodes CDR1 SGHTA and CDR2 FQGNSA. V shed 7 bases, J shed 6 bases, and the junction held 21 bases outside the gene matches. CDR3 sequence reads: CASNPKGPKAGNFNEQFF. DNA of the CDR3: TGTGCCAGCAACCCTAAAGGACCTAAAGCGGGAAACTTCAATGAGCAGTTCTTC.

The V call is TRBV3-1, the J call TRBJ1-1, with D unclear. Germline CDR1 reads LGHDT; CDR2 reads YNNKEL (reference sequence). V lost 2 bases, J lost 7 bases, and 14 bases lay in between. CDR3 size: 14 residues. CDR3: CASSQRASRGEAFF. The CDR3 bases are TGTGCCAGCAGCCAAAGGGCCAGCCGGGGTGAAGCTTTCTTT.

The chain uses TRBV20-1 and TRBJ2-5; 8 bases line up with TRBD2. Trimming took 3 bases from V and 5 from J; bases not matched to a gene: 8. The CDR3 extends over 14 amino acids. CDR1 is DFQATT and CDR2 is SNEGSKA in the germline V gene (reference sequence). The CDR3 protein is CSARRAGVQETQYF. The CDR3 region has the DNA TGCAGTGCTAGGCGAGCGGGGGTTCAGGAGACCCAGTACTTC.

This clonotype has just a few counts. This could be a read error, since a much larger clone is one nucleotide away. V usage is TRBV20-1 and J usage is TRBJ2-3; 8 bases match TRBD2. Germline V gives CDR1 DFQATT, CDR2 SNEGSKA (reference sequence). The CDR3 spans 15 residues. V shed 5 bases, J shed 2 bases, and the junction held 9 bases outside the gene matches. The CDR3 DNA is TGCAGTGCTCGCACTAAGCGGGAGCTCACAGATACGCAGTATTTT. Translated, it gives CSARTKRELTDTQYF.

J is TRBJ1-2 and V is TRBV29-1; TRBD1 matches 8 bases. Germline loops: CDR1 SQVTM, CDR2 ANQGSEA. Germline trimming cut 6 bases from V and 5 bases from J; bases unmatched to any gene: 14. This CDR3 comprises 15 residues. This CDR3 is CSVRGTGQSSYGYTF. CDR3 bases: TGCAGCGTCAGGGGGACAGGACAATCCTCTTATGGCTACACCTTC.

In this sample, this clonotype turned up once. The chain is built from TRBV7-9 and TRBJ2-5; D is perhaps TRBD1 or TRBD2 (5 bases each). In germline, CDR1 is SEHNR, CDR2 FQNEAQ (reference sequence). Trimming left V 4 bases short and J 5 bases short, with 17 bases between. The CDR3 has 15 residues. CDR3 loop: CASSSRPGTTETQYF. CDR3 coding DNA: TGTGCCAGCAGCTCCCGCCCGGGGACGACGGAGACCCAGTACTTC.

The chain is built from TRBV29-1 and TRBJ2-5; TRBD1 agrees at 7 bases. The DNA end is a closer match to TRBJ2-7, so the J assignment may be wrong. CDR1 SQVTM and CDR2 ANQGSEA come from the germline V gene. CDR3 length equals 12 residues. CDR3 sequence (DNA): TGCAGCGTTGTGCTCAGGGGGTACGAGCAGTACTTC. Its protein product is CSVVLRGYEQYF.

This chain links TRBV15 with TRBJ2-7, with 8 bases aligning to TRBD1. The CDR3 has 17 amino acids. V gave up 3 bases and J gave up 0 bases; unmatched junction bases: 10. CDR1 is LNHNV and CDR2 is YYDKDF in the germline V gene (reference sequence). The DNA for the CDR3 is TGTGCCACCAGCAGTGCAACCGACAGGGGACGCTCCTACGAGCAGTACTTC. Translation: CATSSATDRGRSYEQYF.

This clonotype was picked up a small number of times. CDR3 amino acids: CASSFDGLAGNYEQYF. DNA of the CDR3: TGTGCCAGCAGTTTCGATGGACTAGCGGGGAACTACGAGCAGTACTTC. The chain recombines TRBV12-3 or TRBV12-4 with TRBJ2-7; 12 bases are shared with TRBD2. The length of the CDR3 is 16 residues. J was trimmed by 3 bases and V by 3 bases; bases with no gene match: 6.

The chain carries TRBV18 and TRBJ2-5; no firm D call. The CDR3 loop spans 11 amino acids. Trimming stripped 2 bases from V and 5 bases from J, with 3 bases between. In germline, CDR1 is KGHSH, CDR2 LQKENI. The CDR3 reads CASSPDETQYF. The CDR3 DNA reads as TGTGCCAGCTCACCAGACGAGACCCAGTACTTC.